The 7 T cell receptor beta chains below were found in one sample sequenced in a study of OX40 agonist ivuxolimab in advanced cancers. Assay: immunoSEQ multiplex PCR; the TCRdb copy retains only in-frame clones and omits some. The data show around 65,000 clones, roughly 87% seen once. This specimen was CD4+ or CD8+ T cells sorted from blood, taken in a trial of the OX40 agonist ivuxolimab. The receptors shown here come from an adult with an advanced solid tumor such as melanoma, head and neck, liver or kidney cancer.

The V and J genes are TRBV19 and TRBJ1-5, with 7 bases that match TRBD1. This CDR3 is built from 15 residues. V lost 3 bases to trimming and J lost 0 bases; unmatched junction nucleotides: 2. Germline-derived CDR1 and CDR2 are LNHDA and SQIVND (reference sequence). The CDR3 here is CASSITGDSNQPQHF. Here the CDR3 DNA reads TGTGCCAGTAGTATCACAGGGGATAGCAATCAGCCCCAGCATTTT.

J is TRBJ2-5 and V is TRBV7-2, with 8 bases identical to TRBD1. The CDR3 length is 15 residues. CDR1 is SGHTA, CDR2 FQGNSA, per germline. V dropped 4 bases and J dropped 2; count of bases not matched to a gene: 6. Here the CDR3 DNA reads TGTGCCAGCAGCTCCGGGACAGGAGTTCAAGAGACCCAGTACTTC. It translates to CASSSGTGVQETQYF.

The J gene is TRBJ1-1, the V gene TRBV5-1; 7 bases fit TRBD1. After removal of 4 bases from V and 2 bases from J, the junction contained 8 bases not matched to a gene. In germline, CDR1 is SGHRS, CDR2 YFSETQ. The CDR3 is 15 amino acids. CDR3 nucleotides: TGCGCCAGCAGCGAGCAAGGGGGCGTCAACACTGAAGCTTTCTTT. This encodes CASSEQGGVNTEAFF.

This clone was seen once. This chain joins TRBV5-1 and TRBJ1-2; D ambiguous. V shed 1 base and J shed 0 bases, with 7 bases lying between them. In germline, CDR1 is SGHRS, CDR2 YFSETQ. CDR3 size: 14 residues. The CDR3 DNA reads TGCGCCAGCAGCTTGAACATAGCTAACTATGGCTACACCTTC. It specifies CASSLNIANYGYTF.

The V and J genes are TRBV6-1 and TRBJ2-5; TRBD2 might be the D (5 bases). The CDR3 covers 13 residues. Trimming left V 2 bases short and J 5 bases short, with 9 bases between. Germline CDR1 and CDR2: MNHNS and SASEGT. CDR3 region: CASSEPGMETQYF. The CDR3 nucleotides are TGTGCCAGCAGTGAACCCGGGATGGAGACCCAGTACTTC.

Only one count was recorded for this clone. This chain uses TRBV19 with TRBJ1-1; D is perhaps TRBD1 (6 bases). V lost 3 bases and J 0 bases, leaving 11 bases between the germline ends. The CDR3 has 15 amino acids. Germline CDR1 LNHDA, CDR2 SQIVND (reference sequence). CDR3 nucleotides: TGTGCCAGTAGTATCCTGGGACAAATGAACACTGAAGCTTTCTTT. Its translation is CASSILGQMNTEAFF.

CDR3 bases: TGTGCCAGCAGCTTGGTGGGGGACACTGAAGCTTTCTTT. This encodes CASSLVGDTEAFF. This sequence joins TRBV7-9 and TRBJ1-1; possible D gene TRBD1, 5 bases. V was cut by 3 bases and J by 3 bases, with 8 bases left in between. This CDR3 has 13 amino acids. In germline, CDR1 is SEHNR, CDR2 FQNEAQ (reference sequence). Full variable domain (outside the CDR3, taken from reference TRBV7-9 and TRBJ1-1): DTGVSQNPRHKITKRGQNVTFRCDPISEHNRLYWYRQTLGQGPEFLTYFQNEAQLEKSRLLSDRFSAERPKGSFSTLEIQRTEQGDSAMYLCASSLVGDTEAFFGQGTRLTVV.